These 28 T cell receptor beta chains were all obtained from the same sample, sequenced in a study of T-cell reconstitution after alpha-beta-depleted transplantation in children. Researchers prepared the TCRbeta library using unique molecular identifiers, the study reports. MiXCR was run by TCRdb on the PCR reads, yielding one entry per CDR3 protein. Seen here are about 540,000 distinct CDR3 sequences, around 17% observed once, and the top ten hold roughly 3.3%. This sample comprised PBMCs from the stem cell graft donor, obtained from the stem cell graft. These receptors were obtained from a human donor who donated a stem cell graft to a child with acute lymphoblastic leukemia.

This clonotype showed up just once. The chain is built from TRBV18 and TRBJ1-1; tentative D call: TRBD1 (6 bases). The germline V and J ends were trimmed by 1 base and 1 base, with 10 bases remaining between them. Looked up from germline, CDR1 is KGHSH and CDR2 is LQKENI. This CDR3 contains 15 residues. CDR3 amino acids: CASSPQGHKNTEAFF. CDR3 coding DNA: TGTGCCAGCTCACCACAGGGACATAAGAACACTGAAGCTTTCTTT.

This clonotype occurred a few times. The gene calls are TRBV4-1 and TRBJ2-1, with D possibly being TRBD2 (6 bases). The germline V gene has CDR1 MGHRA and CDR2 YSYEKL. CDR3 length equals 18 residues. V was pared by 0 bases and J by 7 bases, with 22 bases between. The chain's CDR3 is CASSQEGLGIRLANEQFF. Here the CDR3 DNA reads TGCGCCAGCAGCCAAGAGGGACTTGGGATCCGGCTGGCGAATGAGCAGTTCTTC.

The table lists this clonotype with a count of one. The gene calls are TRBV12-3 or TRBV12-4 and TRBJ1-1; 8 nucleotides agree with TRBD1. The trim removed 6 bases at V and 5 bases at J, leaving 8 bases unmatched. The CDR3 totals 14 residues. CDR3 DNA sequence: TGTGCCAGCAGAACGACAGGGGTTGGAACTGAAGCTTTCTTT. Its protein is CASRTTGVGTEAFF.

V is TRBV12-3 or TRBV12-4 and J is TRBJ2-5; TRBD2 agrees at 7 bases. The V and J ends lost 3 bases and 1 base, in that order; junction bases with no gene match: 8. The CDR3 length is 16 residues. Here the CDR3 DNA reads TGTGCCAGCAGTTTCAGCATGGGAGGGGCCCAAGAGACCCAGTACTTC. Translation: CASSFSMGGAQETQYF.

The V and J genes are TRBV29-1 and TRBJ1-1; TRBD1 is a possible D gene (6 bases). Trimming left V 7 bases short and J 6 bases short, with 18 bases between. Germline CDR1 SQVTM, CDR2 ANQGSEA. The CDR3 has 13 residues. CDR3 DNA sequence: TGCAGCGCAGGACAGCGGGTTTTTCCTGAAGCTTTCTTT. This gives the protein CSAGQRVFPEAFF.

This clonotype was picked up a small number of times. The chain combines TRBV12-3 or TRBV12-4 with TRBJ2-5; 10 bases fit TRBD1. The CDR3 consists of 16 residues. J was trimmed by 4 bases and V by 2 bases; bases with no gene match: 7. CDR3 sequence (DNA): TGTGCCAGCAGTTTACCGGGACAGGGGTCGGTAGAGACCCAGTACTTC. This sequence encodes CASSLPGQGSVETQYF.

The CDR3 nucleotides read TGTGCCAGCAGTTGGACTGTCACTGAAGCTTTCTTT. Residues: CASSWTVTEAFF. The chain couples TRBV12-3 or TRBV12-4 to TRBJ1-1; D gene unclear. V shed 4 bases and J shed 4 bases, with 7 bases lying between them. This CDR3 has 12 residues.

The chain recombines TRBV20-1 with TRBJ2-2, with 8 nucleotides matching TRBD2. V shed 6 bases, J shed 4 bases, and the junction held 10 bases outside the gene matches. The CDR3 is made up of 15 amino acids. From germline, CDR1 is DFQATT and CDR2 SNEGSKA (reference sequence). The CDR3 protein is CSAPGAGGPTGELFF. The CDR3 DNA reads as TGCAGTGCCCCGGGGGCGGGAGGCCCCACCGGGGAGCTGTTTTTT.

The chain uses TRBV12-3 or TRBV12-4 and TRBJ2-7, with 7 bases aligning to TRBD2. V shed 5 bases, J shed 2 bases, and the junction held 9 bases outside the gene matches. The CDR3 length is 15 residues. CDR3 in amino acids: CASSTPLGLTYEQYF. The CDR3 DNA reads as TGTGCCAGCAGTACCCCTTTGGGACTAACCTACGAGCAGTACTTC.

The J gene is TRBJ2-7, the V gene TRBV5-4, with D unresolved. The germline V gene encodes CDR1 SGHNT and CDR2 YYREEE (reference sequence). This CDR3 is built from 12 residues. Trimming removed 4 bases from V and 6 bases from J, with 11 bases in between. CDR3 loop: CASSGSQAEQYF. DNA for the CDR3: TGTGCCAGCAGCGGATCCCAAGCCGAGCAGTACTTC.

The chain is built from TRBV10-3 and TRBJ2-1; 7 positions match TRBD2. In germline, CDR1 is ENHRY, CDR2 SYGVKD. Trimming cost V 4 bases and J 9 bases; bases outside gene matches: 18. The CDR3 covers 17 residues. CDR3 loop: CAISGLTRERYPSEQFF. Here the CDR3 DNA reads TGTGCCATCAGTGGATTAACGCGGGAGCGGTATCCGAGTGAGCAGTTCTTC.

This clonotype was seen only a few times. The genes are TRBV12-3 or TRBV12-4 and TRBJ2-1; D is uncertain. The CDR3 sequence is 15 residues long. V lost 7 bases and J 14 bases, leaving 27 bases between the germline ends. CDR3 sequence: CASTISLTSPPTKFF. Written as DNA, the CDR3 is TGTGCCAGCACCATTAGCTTGACTTCTCCTCCTACAAAGTTCTTC.

The chain combines TRBV15 with TRBJ2-2; TRBD1 aligns across 10 bases. The V gene end was trimmed by 5 bases and the J gene end by 4 bases; junction bases not matched to a gene: 10. The germline V gene encodes CDR1 LNHNV and CDR2 YYDKDF (reference sequence). This CDR3 has 17 amino acids. In nucleotides, the CDR3 is TGTGCCACCAGCTTCCCCGGGACAGGGGTTGTCACCGGGGAGCTGTTTTTT. Protein product: CATSFPGTGVVTGELFF.

This clonotype has a handful of counts. The chain recombines TRBV29-1 with TRBJ2-2; tentatively, D is TRBD2 (5 bases). V was clipped by 6 bases and J by 6 bases, with 8 bases between them. The germline V gene has CDR1 SQVTM and CDR2 ANQGSEA. This CDR3 region has 11 residues. The CDR3 loop reads CSVEGAGELFF. In DNA form, the CDR3 reads TGCAGCGTCGAGGGCGCCGGGGAGCTGTTTTTT.

This clonotype has a handful of counts. The V gene is TRBV25-1, the J gene TRBJ2-7, with D possibly matching TRBD2 (6 bases). V lost 10 bases and J lost 4, with 23 bases in between. Per germline, CDR1 MGHDK and CDR2 SYGVNS. This CDR3 spans 15 amino acids. This CDR3 reads CATSEGTLWEYEQYF. The CDR3 nucleotides are TGTGCCACCTCAGAGGGGACTCTCTGGGAGTACGAGCAGTACTTC.

In its sample, this clonotype was seen a few times. This rearrangement joins TRBV15 to TRBJ2-7; 7 bases line up with TRBD2. Germline V gene lookup returns CDR1 LNHNV and CDR2 YYDKDF (reference sequence). Trimming at V came to 2 bases and at J to 0 bases, leaving 13 bases not matched to a gene. The CDR3 contains 18 residues. CDR3 DNA: TGTGCCACCAGCAGACGCCTCCGTTTAGCGGGTCTCTCCTACGAGCAGTACTTC. This sequence encodes CATSRRLRLAGLSYEQYF.

This clonotype was observed a handful of times. The J gene is TRBJ2-6, the V gene TRBV12-3 or TRBV12-4; D uncertain. CDR3 size: 15 residues. Trimming took 6 bases from V and 0 from J, leaving 9 bases between them. The CDR3 bases are TGTGCCAGCAGGAATTTCAACTCTGGGGCCAACGTCCTGACTTTC. This gives the protein CASRNFNSGANVLTF.

This clonotype was seen ten or more times. The chain links TRBV7-9 to TRBJ1-1; no firm D call. The CDR3 runs to 13 residues. Trimming stripped 3 bases from V and 0 bases from J, with 5 bases between. Germline CDR1 SEHNR, CDR2 FQNEAQ (reference sequence). The CDR3 spells CASSFSVNTEAFF. The CDR3 coding sequence is TGTGCCAGCAGCTTCTCAGTGAACACTGAAGCTTTCTTT.

The chain combines TRBV12-3 or TRBV12-4 with TRBJ2-5, with 14 bases that match TRBD2. The CDR3 covers 17 residues. J gave up 2 bases and V 4 bases, and 6 bases lay outside the gene matches. CDR3 nucleotides: TGTGCCAGCAGTTACCAGGGACTAGCGGGAGAGCAAGAGACCCAGTACTTC. Its translation: CASSYQGLAGEQETQYF.

This clonotype was counted a few times. The chain employs TRBV24-1 and TRBJ1-1; D is unclear. Germline CDR1 and CDR2: KGHDR and SFDVKD. The V end lost 5 bases, the J end lost 7 bases, and 19 bases lay between the germline ends. CDR3 length: 15 residues. The CDR3, as DNA: TGTGCCACCAGTGCCCCCGGAACGGGCGGTGGTGAAGCTTTCTTT. It is translated as CATSAPGTGGGEAFF.

This clonotype occurred a few times. The rearrangement joins TRBV27 to TRBJ2-1; 13 nucleotides line up with TRBD2. Per germline, CDR1 MNHEY and CDR2 SMNVEV (reference sequence). The trim removed 3 bases at V and 0 bases at J, leaving 14 bases unmatched. The CDR3 runs 21 residues. In DNA form, the CDR3 reads TGTGCCAGCAGTTTTGGGGGTATACTAGCGGGAGGGATTAGCTCCTACAATGAGCAGTTCTTC. Translating gives CASSFGGILAGGISSYNEQFF.

This chain connects TRBV5-1 to TRBJ2-1; D is unresolved. CDR3 size: 17 residues. CDR1 is SGHRS, CDR2 YFSETQ, per germline. The V and J ends lost 1 base and 6 bases respectively, with 20 bases between them. The CDR3 is CASSLFLDLGPPNEQFF. The CDR3, as DNA: TGCGCCAGCAGCTTGTTTTTGGACCTAGGCCCTCCCAATGAGCAGTTCTTC.

The rearrangement links TRBV24-1 to TRBJ2-7; D is undetermined. Trimming pared 7 bases from V and 4 bases from J, leaving 7 bases between. The CDR3 is 11 residues long. The germline V gene has CDR1 KGHDR and CDR2 SFDVKD. This CDR3 reads CATSVKYEQYF. In DNA, the CDR3 is TGTGCCACCAGCGTTAAGTACGAGCAGTACTTC.

The genes are TRBV4-1 and TRBJ2-7; 9 bases line up with TRBD2. The CDR3 runs to 16 residues. The germline gives CDR1 MGHRA, CDR2 YSYEKL. Losses at the gene ends were 1 base for V and 1 base for J; bases not matched to a gene: 5. In nucleotides, the CDR3 is TGCGCCAGCAGCCAAGGAGGACTAGCGAGATCCTACGAGCAGTACTTC. The encoded protein is CASSQGGLARSYEQYF.

The chain uses TRBV12-3 or TRBV12-4 and TRBJ2-5; D is perhaps TRBD2 (6 bases). This CDR3 has 14 residues. The V end lost 4 bases, the J end lost 1 base, and 10 bases lay between the germline ends. The CDR3 bases are TGTGCCAGCAGTTGCGCGGGAATCCAAGAGACCCAGTACTTC. Translated: CASSCAGIQETQYF.

This clonotype was picked up a small number of times. This chain connects TRBV6-5 to TRBJ1-1; D gene unclear. V dropped 7 bases and J dropped 4 bases, with 16 bases sitting between them. CDR3 length: 14 amino acids. Germline-derived CDR1 and CDR2 are MNHEY and SVGAGI. CDR3 in DNA: TGTGCCAGCAAGTTGACCCAGGCCGCCACTGAAGCTTTCTTT. Its protein is CASKLTQAATEAFF.

This clonotype occurred a few times. The V call is TRBV27, the J call TRBJ2-6; D call uncertain. Germline lookup yields CDR1 MNHEY and CDR2 SMNVEV (reference sequence). The CDR3 loop spans 15 amino acids. V shed 5 bases and J shed 0 bases, with 8 bases lying between them. The CDR3 loop is CASSTTFSGANVLTF. The CDR3 DNA reads as TGTGCCAGCAGTACCACTTTCTCTGGGGCCAACGTCCTGACTTTC.

The V call is TRBV7-3, the J call TRBJ1-1; no reliable D call. V lost 4 bases, J lost 4 bases, and 10 bases lay in between. The CDR3 sequence is 13 residues long. CDR1 and CDR2 (germline): SGHTA, FQGTGA. Here the CDR3 DNA reads TGTGCCAGCAGCTCGAGTAGGACCACTGAAGCTTTCTTT. Its protein is CASSSSRTTEAFF. The full variable domain, with the rest looked up from reference TRBV7-3 and TRBJ1-1, is GAGVSQTPSNKVTEKGKYVELRCDPISGHTALYWYRQSLGQGPEFLIYFQGTGAADDSGLPNDRFFAVRPEGSVSTLKIQRTERGDSAVYLCASSSSRTTEAFFGQGTRLTVV.